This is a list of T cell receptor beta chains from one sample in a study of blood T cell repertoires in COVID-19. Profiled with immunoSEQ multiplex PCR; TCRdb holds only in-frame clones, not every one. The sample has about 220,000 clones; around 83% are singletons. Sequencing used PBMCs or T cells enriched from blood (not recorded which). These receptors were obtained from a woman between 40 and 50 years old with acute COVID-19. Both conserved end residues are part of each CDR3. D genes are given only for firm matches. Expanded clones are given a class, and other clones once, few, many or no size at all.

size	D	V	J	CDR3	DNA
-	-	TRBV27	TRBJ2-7	CASSLLEGYEQYF	TGTGCCAGCAGTTTATTGGAGGGATACGAGCAGTACTTC
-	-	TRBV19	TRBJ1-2	CASSILTHRGQFDSYGYTF	TGTGCCAGTAGTATTCTGACTCACAGAGGACAGTTTGATAGCTATGGCTACACCTTC
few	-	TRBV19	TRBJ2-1	CASSMLKGLKYNEQFF	TGTGCCAGTAGTATGCTGAAGGGGTTAAAGTACAATGAGCAGTTCTTC
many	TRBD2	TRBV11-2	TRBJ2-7	CASSLDMSGSYEQYF	TGTGCCAGCAGCTTAGATATGAGCGGGAGCTACGAGCAGTACTTC
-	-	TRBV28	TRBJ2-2	CASSLYASEWGNTGELFF	TGTGCCAGCAGTTTATATGCTAGCGAGTGGGGGAACACCGGGGAGCTGTTTTTT
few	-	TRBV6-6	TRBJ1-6	CASSYQGTSSPLHF	TGTGCCAGCAGTTACCAGGGGACCAGTTCACCCCTCCACTTT
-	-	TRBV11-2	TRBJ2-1	CASTAGPAYEQFF	TGTGCCAGCACCGCAGGGCCCGCCTATGAGCAGTTCTTC
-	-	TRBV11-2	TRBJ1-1	CASSLGAPRNTEAFF	TGTGCCAGCAGCTTAGGGGCCCCAAGGAACACTGAAGCTTTCTTT
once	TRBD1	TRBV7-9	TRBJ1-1	CASSPGTANTEAFF	TGTGCCAGCAGCCCTGGGACAGCGAACACTGAAGCTTTCTTT
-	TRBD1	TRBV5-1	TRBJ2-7	CASSLGSGQGSEQYF	TGCGCCAGCAGCTTAGGTTCCGGACAGGGCTCCGAGCAGTACTTC